This record concerns one T cell receptor (beta chain) sequence. Its target is not known. This record belongs to a study of T cell responses to AZD1222 COVID-19 vaccine. V lost 1 base and J lost 3, with 4 bases in between. Germline V CDR1 and CDR2: SGHAT, FQNNGV. The CDR3 contains 13 residues. The repertoire was sequenced with immunoSEQ multiplex PCR; TCRdb's copy has only in-frame clones and lacks some. The data show 150,000 to 200,000 clones, with roughly 90% seen just once and roughly 5.5% held by the top ten. Broader study findings: CD4 TCRs covered the whole spike, strongest at regions 160-218 and 743-854. Donors, mostly white British, included more females; clonal diversity was possibly underestimated.

The receptor was isolated from an adult in good health. The rearrangement joins TRBV11-2 to TRBJ1-3, with no clear D. The material sequenced was peripheral blood, taken on day 0 of AZD1222 vaccination. CDR3 DNA sequence: TGTGCCAGCAGCTTAGGGGGTGGAAACACCATATATTTT. Protein sequence: CASSLGGGNTIYF.